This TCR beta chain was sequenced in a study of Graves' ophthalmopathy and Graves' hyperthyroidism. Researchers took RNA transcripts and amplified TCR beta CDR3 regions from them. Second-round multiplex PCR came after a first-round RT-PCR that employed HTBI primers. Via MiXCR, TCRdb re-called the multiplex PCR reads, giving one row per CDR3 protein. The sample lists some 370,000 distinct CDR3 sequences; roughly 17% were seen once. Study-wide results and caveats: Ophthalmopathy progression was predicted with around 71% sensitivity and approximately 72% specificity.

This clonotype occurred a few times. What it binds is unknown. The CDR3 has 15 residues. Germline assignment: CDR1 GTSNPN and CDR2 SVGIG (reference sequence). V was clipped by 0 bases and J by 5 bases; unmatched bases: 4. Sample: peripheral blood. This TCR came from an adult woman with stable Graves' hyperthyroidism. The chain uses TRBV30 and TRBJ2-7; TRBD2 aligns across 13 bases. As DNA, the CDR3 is TGTGCCTGGAGTGTATTAGGACTAGCGGGAGACGAGCAGTACTTC. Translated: CAWSVLGLAGDEQYF.